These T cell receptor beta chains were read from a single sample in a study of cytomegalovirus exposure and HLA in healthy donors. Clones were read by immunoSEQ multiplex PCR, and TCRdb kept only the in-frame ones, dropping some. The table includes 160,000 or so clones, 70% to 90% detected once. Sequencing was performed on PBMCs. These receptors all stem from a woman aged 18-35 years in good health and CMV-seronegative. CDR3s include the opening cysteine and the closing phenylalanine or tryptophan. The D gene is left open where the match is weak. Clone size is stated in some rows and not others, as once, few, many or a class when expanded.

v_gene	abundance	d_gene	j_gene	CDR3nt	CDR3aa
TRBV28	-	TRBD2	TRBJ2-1	TGTGCCAGCGGGGAACTAGCGGGAGATGGGGCGCAGTTCTTC	CASGELAGDGAQFF
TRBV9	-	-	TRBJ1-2	TGTGCCAGCAGCCCCGGGCAGGGGAACTATGGCTACACCTTC	CASSPGQGNYGYTF
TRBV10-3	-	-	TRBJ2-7	TGTGCCATCAGTGAGTCGAGGGTTAACGAGCAGTACTTC	CAISESRVNEQYF
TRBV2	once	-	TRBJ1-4	TGTGCCAGCAGTTCTCGACTGACAGGAGGTAATGAAAAACTGTTTTTT	CASSSRLTGGNEKLFF
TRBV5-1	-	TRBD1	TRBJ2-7	TGCGCCAGCAGCAGAAACGGACAGGGGGGGTACGAGCAGTACTTC	CASSRNGQGGYEQYF
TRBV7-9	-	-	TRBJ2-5	TGTGCCAGCAGCCCCCTAACGTCGGCCCAGTACTTC	CASSPLTSAQYF
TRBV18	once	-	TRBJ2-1	TGTGCCAGCTCACCGCAGGGGCGTAACAATGAGCAGTTCTTC	CASSPQGRNNEQFF
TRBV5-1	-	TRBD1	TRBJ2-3	TGCGCCAGCAGCGTAACCGGGACAGGGGGGTACATTCGAGACACAGATACGCAGTATTTT	CASSVTGTGGYIRDTDTQYF
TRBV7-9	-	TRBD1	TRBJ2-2	TGTGCCAGCAGTCCCCCGGGACAGGGTGTTACCGGGGAGCTGTTTTTT	CASSPPGQGVTGELFF
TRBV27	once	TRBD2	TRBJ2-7	TGTGCCAGCAGTCCGCGAGCGGGGGGCTACGAGCAGTACTTC	CASSPRAGGYEQYF
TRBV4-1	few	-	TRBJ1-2	TGCGCCAGCAGCCAGGCGGGGGTAGATAGCGACTATGGCTACACCTTC	CASSQAGVDSDYGYTF
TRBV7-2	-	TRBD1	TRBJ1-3	TGTGCCAGCAGCTCCCGGACAGGGTCCGGAAACACCATATATTTT	CASSSRTGSGNTIYF
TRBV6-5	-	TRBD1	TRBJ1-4	TGTGCCAGCAACAGGGGGCCTAATGAAAAACTGTTTTTT	CASNRGPNEKLFF
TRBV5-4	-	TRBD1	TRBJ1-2	TGTGCCAGCACCCCAGGGGGGAGCAGGGGGGATGGCTACACCTTC	CASTPGGSRGDGYTF
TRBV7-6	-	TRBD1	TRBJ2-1	TGTGCCAGCAGCTCACAGGGGTACAATGAGCAGTTCTTC	CASSSQGYNEQFF
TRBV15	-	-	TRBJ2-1	TGTGCCACCGTCGTGGAAGGCGGAAGCTCCTACAATGAGCAGTTCTTC	CATVVEGGSSYNEQFF
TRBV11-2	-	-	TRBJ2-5	TGTGCCAGCACCTCGGGCCATGCGCGGGGCGTGGAGACCCAGTACTTC	CASTSGHARGVETQYF
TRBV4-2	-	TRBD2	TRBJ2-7	TGTGCCAGCAGCTTATTAAAACTAGCGACACCCTCCGAGCAGTACTTC	CASSLLKLATPSEQYF
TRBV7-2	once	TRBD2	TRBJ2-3	TGTGCCAGCAGCTTAGCTAGCGGGAGAAGCACAGATACGCAGTATTTT	CASSLASGRSTDTQYF
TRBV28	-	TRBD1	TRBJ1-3	TGTGCCAGCAGTTTCTTGACAGGGAGCGGAAACACCATATATTTT	CASSFLTGSGNTIYF
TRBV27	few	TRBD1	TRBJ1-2	TGTGCCAGCAGTAGACAGGGGGGTGGCTACACCTTC	CASSRQGGGYTF
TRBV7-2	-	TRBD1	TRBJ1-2	TGTGCCAGCAGCTTAGCGGGACAGGGTAAAGCTAACTATGGCTACACCTTC	CASSLAGQGKANYGYTF
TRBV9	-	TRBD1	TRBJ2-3	TGTGCCAGCAAGGACAGGGGGAGCACAGATACGCAGTATTTT	CASKDRGSTDTQYF
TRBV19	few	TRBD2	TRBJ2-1	TGTGCCAGTAGTATCCTAGCGGGAGCGACCCATGAGCAGTTCTTC	CASSILAGATHEQFF
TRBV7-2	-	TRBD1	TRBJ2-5	TGTGCCAGCAGCTCGACAGGGCGATACCAAGAGACCCAGTACTTC	CASSSTGRYQETQYF
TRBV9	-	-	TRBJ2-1	TGTGCCAGCAGCCTCCAGGAGGATGAGCAGTTCTTC	CASSLQEDEQFF
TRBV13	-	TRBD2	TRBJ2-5	TGTGCCAGCAGATCGACTAGCGGACAAGAGACCCAGTACTTC	CASRSTSGQETQYF
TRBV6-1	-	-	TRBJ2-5	TGTGCCAGCACCCCGAAAGGGGGTTCGGAGACCCAGTACTTC	CASTPKGGSETQYF
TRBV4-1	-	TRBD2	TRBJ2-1	TGCGCCAGCAGCCCCGGGACTAGCGGGGAGCGGTGGGTCAATGAGCAGTTCTTC	CASSPGTSGERWVNEQFF
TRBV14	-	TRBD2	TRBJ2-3	TGTGCCAGCAGCCCGGGACTAGCAACAGATACGCAGTATTTT	CASSPGLATDTQYF
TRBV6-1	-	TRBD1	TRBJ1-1	TGTGCCAGCAGCCAGGACAGGGGTCACACTGAAGCTTTCTTT	CASSQDRGHTEAFF
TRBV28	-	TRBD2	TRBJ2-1	TGTGCCAGCAGTTCACCCCCGGGACTAGCGGGTAGTGAGCAGTTCTTC	CASSSPPGLAGSEQFF
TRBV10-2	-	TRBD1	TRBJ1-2	TGCGCCAGCAGTGAGTCTCGAGCAGGGGGCAATGGCTACACCTTC	CASSESRAGGNGYTF
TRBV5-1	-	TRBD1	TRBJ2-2	TGCGCCAGCAGCCGTGGACAGGGCTACACCGGGGAGCTGTTTTTT	CASSRGQGYTGELFF
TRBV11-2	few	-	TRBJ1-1	TGTGCCAGTAAAGGAGCAGCGCCAGCTTTCTTT	CASKGAAPAFF
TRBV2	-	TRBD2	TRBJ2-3	TGTGCCAGTCGGGGGGGGCGGGGGGCATCAGATACGCAGTATTTT	CASRGGRGASDTQYF
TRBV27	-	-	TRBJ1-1	TGTGCCAGCAGTTTGTCCTTCGGGAACACTGAAGCTTTCTTT	CASSLSFGNTEAFF
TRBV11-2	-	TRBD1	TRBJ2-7	TGTGCCAGCAGCCGAGGGACAGGCGGAGAGCAGTACTTC	CASSRGTGGEQYF
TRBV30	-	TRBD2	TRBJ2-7	TGTGCCTGGAGCGCAGGACTAGCCCAGGGCTACGAGCAGTACTTC	CAWSAGLAQGYEQYF
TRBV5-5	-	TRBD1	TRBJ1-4	TGTGCCAGCAGCTTGGGGACAGGGGACGAAGAAAAACTGTTTTTT	CASSLGTGDEEKLFF
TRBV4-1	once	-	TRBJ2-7	TGCGCCAGCAGCCGGGGTCCGCAGGGTTCCTACGAGCAGTACTTC	CASSRGPQGSYEQYF
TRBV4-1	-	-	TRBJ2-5	TGCGCCAGCAGCCAAGGGTGGCAAAACCAAGAGACCCAGTACTTC	CASSQGWQNQETQYF
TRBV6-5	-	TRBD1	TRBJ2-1	TGTGCCAGCAGTCGGGACAGGGTGGCTGAGCAGTTCTTC	CASSRDRVAEQFF